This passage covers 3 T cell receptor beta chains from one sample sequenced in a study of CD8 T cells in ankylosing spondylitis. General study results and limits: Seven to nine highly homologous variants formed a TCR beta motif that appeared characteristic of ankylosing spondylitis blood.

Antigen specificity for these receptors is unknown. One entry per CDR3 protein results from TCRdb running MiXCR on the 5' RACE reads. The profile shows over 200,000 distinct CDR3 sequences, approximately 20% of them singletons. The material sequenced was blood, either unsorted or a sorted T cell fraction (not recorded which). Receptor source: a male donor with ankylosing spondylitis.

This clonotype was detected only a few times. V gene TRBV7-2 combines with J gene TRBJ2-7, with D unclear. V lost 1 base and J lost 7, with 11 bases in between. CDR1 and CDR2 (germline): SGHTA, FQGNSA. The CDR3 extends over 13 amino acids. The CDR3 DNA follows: TGTGCCAGCAGCTTAGAGTGGGCTGAGGAGCAGTACTTC. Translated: CASSLEWAEEQYF.

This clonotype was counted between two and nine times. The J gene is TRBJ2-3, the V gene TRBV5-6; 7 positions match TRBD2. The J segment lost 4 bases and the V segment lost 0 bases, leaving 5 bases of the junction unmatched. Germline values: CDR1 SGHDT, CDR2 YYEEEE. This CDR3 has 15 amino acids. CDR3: CASSLVTSWADTQYF. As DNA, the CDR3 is TGTGCCAGCAGCTTGGTGACTAGCTGGGCAGATACGCAGTATTTT.

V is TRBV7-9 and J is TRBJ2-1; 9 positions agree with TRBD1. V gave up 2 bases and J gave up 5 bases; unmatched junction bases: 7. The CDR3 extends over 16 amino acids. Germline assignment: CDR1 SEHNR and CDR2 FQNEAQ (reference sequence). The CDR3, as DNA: TGTGCCAGCAGCTTAACTGGACAGGGGTCTAACAATGAGCAGTTCTTC. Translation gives CASSLTGQGSNNEQFF.